This T cell receptor (beta chain) was sequenced in a study of blood T cell repertoires in COVID-19. About the research overall: Whether acute or convalescent, the COVID-19 samples came from the United States, Italy and Spain. Sources were T cells, B-cell-depleted T cells, or PBMCs; the material itself was cDNA or gDNA.

Authors' methods: Nucleated cell counts were estimated from reference gene primer amplification. TCRdb keeps only in-frame clones here, not all; method: immunoSEQ multiplex PCR. The V and J calls and the clone size are those of that table, but D and trimming were determined from the DNA. This sample has about 330,000 clones, with roughly 90% found just once. The CDR3 sequence is 18 residues long. The trim removed 4 bases at V and 6 bases at J, leaving 16 bases unmatched. CDR1 and CDR2 from the germline V gene are LNHDA and SQIVND (reference sequence). One Seattle source followed patients from active infection through their disease course.

Sequencing used peripheral blood. The chain is built from TRBV19 and TRBJ2-1, with 9 bases fitting TRBD2. The sequence was obtained from a man under 40 with COVID-19, enrolled during active disease. The CDR3 DNA follows: TGTGCCAGTAGTACGAGGGAACTTAGCGGGAGAGGCGGCAATGAGCAGTTCTTC. Its protein is CASSTRELSGRGGNEQFF.